This TCR beta chain derives from a study of patients and donors after allogeneic stem cell transplantation. TCRdb used MiXCR to reprocess the RT-PCR reads, holding one entry per CDR3 protein. The sample lists approximately 90,000 distinct CDR3 sequences, less than 5% occurring once. This TCR was recovered from a human donor who was either an allogeneic HSCT recipient or a stem cell or donor lymphocyte infusion donor (not recorded which). It is not recorded whose cells these are; they may come from a transplant donor. Sequenced input: blood, either unsorted or a sorted T cell fraction (not recorded which).

For the CDR3, the DNA is TGTGCCAGCAGTGAATATTTCGGTAGCGGGAGCAGGGAGACCCAGTACTTC. It encodes CASSEYFGSGSRETQYF. The rearrangement links TRBV25-1 to TRBJ2-5; 9 bases map to TRBD2. Per germline, CDR1 MGHDK and CDR2 SYGVNS. V was pared by 0 bases and J by 5 bases, with 10 bases of the junction left unmatched. The CDR3 sequence is 17 residues long.